This T cell receptor beta chain came from a study of cytomegalovirus exposure and HLA in healthy donors. Points from the study as a whole: Cytomegalovirus association was listed for 164 TCR beta chains. Three CMV-associated chains were confirmed in vitro to be specific for CMV antigens.

With V trimmed by 3 bases and J by 1 base, 5 bases remained unmatched. The CDR3 is 16 residues long. Germline CDR1 reads SEHNR; CDR2 reads FQNEAQ (reference sequence). Donors were drawn from the approximately 110-subject validation cohort, separate from the approximately 700-subject first cohort. Worth noting for this clone: As yet, its antigen is unknown.

Profiling relied on immunoSEQ multiplex PCR, and the TCRdb table lists in-frame clones only, not all of them. The sample consists of about 190,000 clones, around 86% of them appearing once. The chain uses TRBV7-9 and TRBJ2-3; 9 bases match TRBD1. The origin of this receptor is a woman aged 18-30 years in good health and CMV-seronegative. Sequenced material: PBMCs. CDR3 in amino acids: CASSFNRGLGTDTQYF. For the CDR3, the DNA is TGTGCCAGCAGCTTCAACAGGGGGCTTGGCACAGATACGCAGTATTTT.